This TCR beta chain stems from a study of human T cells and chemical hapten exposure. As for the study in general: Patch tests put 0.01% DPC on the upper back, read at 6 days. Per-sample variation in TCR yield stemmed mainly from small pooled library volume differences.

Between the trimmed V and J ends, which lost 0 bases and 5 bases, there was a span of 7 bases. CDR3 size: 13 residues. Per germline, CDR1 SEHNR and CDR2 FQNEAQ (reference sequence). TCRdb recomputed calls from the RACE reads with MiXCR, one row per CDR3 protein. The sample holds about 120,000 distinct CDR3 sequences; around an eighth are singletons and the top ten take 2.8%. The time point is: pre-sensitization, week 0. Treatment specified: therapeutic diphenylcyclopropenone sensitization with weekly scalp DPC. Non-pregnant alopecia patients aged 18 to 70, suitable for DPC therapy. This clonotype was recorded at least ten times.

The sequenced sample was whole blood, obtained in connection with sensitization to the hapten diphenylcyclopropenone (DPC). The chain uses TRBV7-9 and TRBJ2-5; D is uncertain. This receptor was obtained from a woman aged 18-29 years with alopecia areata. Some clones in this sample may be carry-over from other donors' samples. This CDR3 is CASSLAISETQYF. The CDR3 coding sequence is TGTGCCAGCAGCTTAGCTATTTCGGAGACCCAGTACTTC.